This T cell receptor beta chain was captured in a study of blood T cell repertoires in COVID-19. Overall study: Acute and convalescent COVID-19 specimens originated in the United States, Italy and Spain.

Profiled with immunoSEQ multiplex PCR; TCRdb holds only in-frame clones, not every one. The table has 110,000 to 150,000 clones, around nine tenths seen once. The sequence derives from a human donor in a cohort sampled during active COVID-19. The sample was peripheral blood.

In DNA, the CDR3 is TGTGCCAGCAGCTTAAGCCCCGGCAGGGGGAAAGGGCGTGGTGAAGCTTTCTTT. Translated: CASSLSPGRGKGRGEAFF. This rearrangement joins TRBV11-2 to TRBJ1-1, with TRBD1 matching over 7 bases. J gave up 7 bases and V 2 bases, and 19 bases lay outside the gene matches. CDR1 is SGHAT, CDR2 FQNNGV, per germline. The CDR3 is 18 residues long.